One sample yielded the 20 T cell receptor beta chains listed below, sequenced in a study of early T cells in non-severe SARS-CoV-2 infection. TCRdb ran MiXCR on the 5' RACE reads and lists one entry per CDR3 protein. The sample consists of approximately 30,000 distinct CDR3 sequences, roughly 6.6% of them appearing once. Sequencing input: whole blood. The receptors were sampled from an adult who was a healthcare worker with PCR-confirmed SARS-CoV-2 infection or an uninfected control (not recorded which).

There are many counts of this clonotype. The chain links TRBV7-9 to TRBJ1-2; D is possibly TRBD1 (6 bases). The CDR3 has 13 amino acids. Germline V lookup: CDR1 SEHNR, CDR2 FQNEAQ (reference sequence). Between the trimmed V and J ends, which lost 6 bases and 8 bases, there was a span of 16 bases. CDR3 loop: CASSTRDTQGYTF. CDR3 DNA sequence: TGTGCCAGCAGTACCCGGGACACACAAGGCTACACCTTC. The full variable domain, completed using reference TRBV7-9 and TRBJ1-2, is DTGVSQNPRHKITKRGQNVTFRCDPISEHNRLYWYRQTLGQGPEFLTYFQNEAQLEKSRLLSDRFSAERPKGSFSTLEIQRTEQGDSAMYLCASSTRDTQGYTFGSGTRLTVV.

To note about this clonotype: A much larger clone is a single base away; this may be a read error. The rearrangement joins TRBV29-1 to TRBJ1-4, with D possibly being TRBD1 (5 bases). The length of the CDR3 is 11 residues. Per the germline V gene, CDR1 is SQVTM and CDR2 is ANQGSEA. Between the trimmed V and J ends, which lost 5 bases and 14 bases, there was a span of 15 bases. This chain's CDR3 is CSVKGGSGLFF. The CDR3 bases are TGCAGCGTTAAAGGAGGATCAGGGCTGTTTTTT.

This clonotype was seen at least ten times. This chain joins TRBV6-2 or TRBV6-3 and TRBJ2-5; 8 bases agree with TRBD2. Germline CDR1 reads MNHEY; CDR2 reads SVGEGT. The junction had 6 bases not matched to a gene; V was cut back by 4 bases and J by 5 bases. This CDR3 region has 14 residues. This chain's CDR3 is CASSSHGTRETQYF. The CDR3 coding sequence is TGTGCCAGCAGTTCGCACGGGACTAGGGAGACCCAGTACTTC.

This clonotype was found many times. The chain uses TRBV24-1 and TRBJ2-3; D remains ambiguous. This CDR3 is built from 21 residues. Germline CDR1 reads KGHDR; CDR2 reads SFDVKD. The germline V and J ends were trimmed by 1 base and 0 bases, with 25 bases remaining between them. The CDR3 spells CATSDFNPGITSPISTDTQYF. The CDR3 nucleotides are TGTGCCACCAGTGATTTTAACCCAGGAATCACCTCTCCAATAAGCACAGATACGCAGTATTTT.

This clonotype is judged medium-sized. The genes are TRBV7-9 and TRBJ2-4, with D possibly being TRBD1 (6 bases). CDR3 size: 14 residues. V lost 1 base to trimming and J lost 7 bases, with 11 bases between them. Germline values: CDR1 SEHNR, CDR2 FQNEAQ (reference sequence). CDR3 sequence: CASSLVGQGNIQYF. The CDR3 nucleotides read TGTGCCAGCAGCTTAGTGGGCCAGGGGAACATTCAGTACTTC.

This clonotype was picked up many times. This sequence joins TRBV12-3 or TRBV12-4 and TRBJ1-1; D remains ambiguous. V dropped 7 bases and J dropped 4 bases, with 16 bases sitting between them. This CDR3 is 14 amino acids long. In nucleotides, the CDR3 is TGTGCCAGCACCCACCGTCGGGGAGGCACTGAAGCTTTCTTT. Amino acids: CASTHRRGGTEAFF.

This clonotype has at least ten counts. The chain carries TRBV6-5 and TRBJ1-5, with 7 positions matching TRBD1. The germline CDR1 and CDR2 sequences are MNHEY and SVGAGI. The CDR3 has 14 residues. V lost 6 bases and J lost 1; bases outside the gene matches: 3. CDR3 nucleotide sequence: TGTGCCAGCAGCCCGGGACAGAGCAATCAGCCCCAGCATTTT. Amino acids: CASSPGQSNQPQHF.

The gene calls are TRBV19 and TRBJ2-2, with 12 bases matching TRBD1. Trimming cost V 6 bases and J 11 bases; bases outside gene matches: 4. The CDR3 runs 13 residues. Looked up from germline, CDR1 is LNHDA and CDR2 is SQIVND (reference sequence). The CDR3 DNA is TGTGCCAGTAGCGGGACAGGGGGCAGAGAGCTGTTTTTT. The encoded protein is CASSGTGGRELFF.

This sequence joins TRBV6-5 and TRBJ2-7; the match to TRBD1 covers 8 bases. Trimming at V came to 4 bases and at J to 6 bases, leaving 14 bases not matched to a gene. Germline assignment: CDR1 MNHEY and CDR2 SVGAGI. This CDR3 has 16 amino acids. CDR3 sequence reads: CASSSDRALSGREQYF. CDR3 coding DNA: TGTGCCAGCAGTTCGGACAGGGCCCTCTCCGGTCGCGAGCAGTACTTC.

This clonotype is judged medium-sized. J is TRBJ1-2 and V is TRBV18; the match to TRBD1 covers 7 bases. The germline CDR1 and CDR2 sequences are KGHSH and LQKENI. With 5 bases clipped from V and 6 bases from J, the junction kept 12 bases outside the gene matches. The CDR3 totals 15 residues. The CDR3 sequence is CASSSSPGQTDGYTF. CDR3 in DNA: TGTGCCAGCTCAAGCTCTCCGGGACAGACTGATGGCTACACCTTC.

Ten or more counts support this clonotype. CDR3 loop: CASSYNRGHEQFF. DNA of the CDR3: TGTGCCAGCAGTTATAACAGGGGCCATGAGCAGTTCTTC. The chain has TRBV6-5 and TRBJ2-1; 7 nucleotides line up with TRBD1. V lost 3 bases, J lost 8 bases, and 4 bases stayed unmatched. The V gene's germline CDR1 is MNHEY and CDR2 SVGAGI. The CDR3 is made up of 13 amino acids.

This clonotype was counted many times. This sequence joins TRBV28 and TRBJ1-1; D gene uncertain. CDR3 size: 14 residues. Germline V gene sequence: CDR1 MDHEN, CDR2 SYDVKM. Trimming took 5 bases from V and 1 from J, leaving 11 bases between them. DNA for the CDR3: TGTGCCAGCAGTCCCCTCGCAGGGAACACTGAAGCTTTCTTT. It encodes CASSPLAGNTEAFF.

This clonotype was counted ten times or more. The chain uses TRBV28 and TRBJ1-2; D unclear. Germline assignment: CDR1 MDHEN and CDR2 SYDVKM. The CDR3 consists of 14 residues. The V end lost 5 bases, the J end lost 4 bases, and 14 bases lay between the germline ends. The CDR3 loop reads CASSIRAFSYGYTF. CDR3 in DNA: TGTGCCAGCAGTATCAGAGCTTTCTCCTATGGCTACACCTTC.

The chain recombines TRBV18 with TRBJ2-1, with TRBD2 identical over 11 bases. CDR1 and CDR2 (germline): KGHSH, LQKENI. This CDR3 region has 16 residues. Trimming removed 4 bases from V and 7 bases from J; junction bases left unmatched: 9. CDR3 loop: CASSHSGTSGLNEQFF. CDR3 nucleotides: TGTGCCAGCTCACATTCTGGGACTAGCGGACTGAATGAGCAGTTCTTC.

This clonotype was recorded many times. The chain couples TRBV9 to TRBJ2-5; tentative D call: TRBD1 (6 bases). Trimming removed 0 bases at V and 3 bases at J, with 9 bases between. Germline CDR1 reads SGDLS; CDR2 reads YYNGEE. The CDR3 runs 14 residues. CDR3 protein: CASSVDGQKETQYF. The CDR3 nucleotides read TGTGCCAGCAGCGTAGACGGACAGAAAGAGACCCAGTACTTC.

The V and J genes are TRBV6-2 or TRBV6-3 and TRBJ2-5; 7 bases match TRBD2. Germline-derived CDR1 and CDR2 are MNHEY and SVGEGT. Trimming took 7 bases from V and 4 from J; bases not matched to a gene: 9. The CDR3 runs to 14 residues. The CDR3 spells CASTPWASGETQYF. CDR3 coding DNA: TGTGCCAGCACCCCCTGGGCTAGCGGAGAGACCCAGTACTTC.

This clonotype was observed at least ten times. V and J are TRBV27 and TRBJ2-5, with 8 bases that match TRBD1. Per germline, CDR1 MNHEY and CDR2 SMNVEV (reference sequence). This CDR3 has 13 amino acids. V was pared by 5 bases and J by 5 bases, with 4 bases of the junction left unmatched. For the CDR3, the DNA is TGTGCCAGCAGTCCCCGGACAGGGGAGACCCAGTACTTC. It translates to CASSPRTGETQYF.

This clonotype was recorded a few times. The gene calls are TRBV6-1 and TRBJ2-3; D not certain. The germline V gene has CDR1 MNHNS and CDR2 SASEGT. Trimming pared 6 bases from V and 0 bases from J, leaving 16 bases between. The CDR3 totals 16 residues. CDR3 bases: TGTGCCAGCAGCCGTACTACTTCCCCCAGCACAGATACGCAGTATTTT. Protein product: CASSRTTSPSTDTQYF.

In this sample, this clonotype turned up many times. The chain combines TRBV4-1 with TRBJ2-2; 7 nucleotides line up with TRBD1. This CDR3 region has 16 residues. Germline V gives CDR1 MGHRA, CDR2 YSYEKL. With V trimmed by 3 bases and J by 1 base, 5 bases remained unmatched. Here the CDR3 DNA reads TGCGCCAGCAGCCATTTGGGACAGATGAACACCGGGGAGCTGTTTTTT. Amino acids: CASSHLGQMNTGELFF.

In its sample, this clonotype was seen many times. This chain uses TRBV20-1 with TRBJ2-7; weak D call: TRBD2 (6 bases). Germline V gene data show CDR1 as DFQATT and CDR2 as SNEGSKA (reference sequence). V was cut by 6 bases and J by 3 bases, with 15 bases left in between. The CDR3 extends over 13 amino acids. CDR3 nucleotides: TGCAGTGCCCGGGGGAGGATTGGCTACGAGCAGTACTTC. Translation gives CSARGRIGYEQYF.